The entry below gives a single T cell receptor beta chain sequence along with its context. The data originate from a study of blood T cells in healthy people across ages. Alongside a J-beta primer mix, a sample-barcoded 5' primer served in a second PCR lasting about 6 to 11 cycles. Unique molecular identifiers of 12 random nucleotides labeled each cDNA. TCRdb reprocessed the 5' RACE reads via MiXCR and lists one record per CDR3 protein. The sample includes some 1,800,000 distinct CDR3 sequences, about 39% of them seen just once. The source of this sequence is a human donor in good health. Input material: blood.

The CDR3 DNA follows: TGTGCCAGCTCGCTATGGGCCGGTCCGGCTAATGAAGCTTTCTTT. This encodes CASSLWAGPANEAFF. The chain links TRBV12-3 or TRBV12-4 to TRBJ1-1; unclear D gene. The CDR3 spans 15 residues. V was clipped by 8 bases and J by 7 bases, with 23 bases between them.